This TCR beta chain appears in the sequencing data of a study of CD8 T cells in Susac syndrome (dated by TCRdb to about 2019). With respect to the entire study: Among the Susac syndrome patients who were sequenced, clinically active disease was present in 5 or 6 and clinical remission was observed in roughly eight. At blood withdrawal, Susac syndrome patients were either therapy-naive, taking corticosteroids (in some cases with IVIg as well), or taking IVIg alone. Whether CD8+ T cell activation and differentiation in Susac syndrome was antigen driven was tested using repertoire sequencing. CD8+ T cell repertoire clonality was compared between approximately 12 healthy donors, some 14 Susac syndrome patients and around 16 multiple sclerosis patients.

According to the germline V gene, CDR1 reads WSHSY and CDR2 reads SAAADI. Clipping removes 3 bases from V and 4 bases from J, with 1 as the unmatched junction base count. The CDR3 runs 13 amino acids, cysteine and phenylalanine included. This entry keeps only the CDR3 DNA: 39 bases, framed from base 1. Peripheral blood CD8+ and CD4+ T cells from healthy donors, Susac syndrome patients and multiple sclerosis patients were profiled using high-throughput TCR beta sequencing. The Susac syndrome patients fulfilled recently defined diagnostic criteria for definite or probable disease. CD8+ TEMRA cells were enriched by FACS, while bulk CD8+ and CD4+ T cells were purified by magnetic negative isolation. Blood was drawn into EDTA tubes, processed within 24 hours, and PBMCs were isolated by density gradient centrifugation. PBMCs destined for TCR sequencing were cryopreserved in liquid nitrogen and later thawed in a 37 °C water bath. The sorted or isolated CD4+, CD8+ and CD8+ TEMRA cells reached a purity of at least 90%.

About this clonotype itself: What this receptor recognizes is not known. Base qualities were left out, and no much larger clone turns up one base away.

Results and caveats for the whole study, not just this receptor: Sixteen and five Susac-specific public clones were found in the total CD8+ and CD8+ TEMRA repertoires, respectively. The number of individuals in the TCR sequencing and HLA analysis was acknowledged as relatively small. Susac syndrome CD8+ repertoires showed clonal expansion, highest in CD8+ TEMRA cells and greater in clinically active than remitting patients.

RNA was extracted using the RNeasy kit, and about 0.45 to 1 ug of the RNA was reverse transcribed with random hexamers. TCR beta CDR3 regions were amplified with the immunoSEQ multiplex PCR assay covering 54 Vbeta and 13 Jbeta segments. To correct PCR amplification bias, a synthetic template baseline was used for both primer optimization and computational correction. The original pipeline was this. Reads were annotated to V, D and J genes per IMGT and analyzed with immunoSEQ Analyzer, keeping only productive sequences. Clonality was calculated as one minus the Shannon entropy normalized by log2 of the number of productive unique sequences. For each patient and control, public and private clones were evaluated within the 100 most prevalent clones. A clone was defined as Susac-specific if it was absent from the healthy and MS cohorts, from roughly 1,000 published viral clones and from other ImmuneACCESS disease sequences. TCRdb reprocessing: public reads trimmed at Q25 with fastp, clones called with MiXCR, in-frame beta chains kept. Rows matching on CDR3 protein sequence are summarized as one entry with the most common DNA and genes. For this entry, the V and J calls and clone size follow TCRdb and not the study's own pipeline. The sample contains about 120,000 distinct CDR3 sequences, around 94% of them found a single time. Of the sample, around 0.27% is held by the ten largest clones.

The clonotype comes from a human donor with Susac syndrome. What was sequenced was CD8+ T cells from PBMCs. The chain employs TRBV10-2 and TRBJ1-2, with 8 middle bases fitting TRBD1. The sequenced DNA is TGCGCCAGCAGTGAAACAGGGGGCTATGGCTACACCTTC. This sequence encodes CASSETGGYGYTF.